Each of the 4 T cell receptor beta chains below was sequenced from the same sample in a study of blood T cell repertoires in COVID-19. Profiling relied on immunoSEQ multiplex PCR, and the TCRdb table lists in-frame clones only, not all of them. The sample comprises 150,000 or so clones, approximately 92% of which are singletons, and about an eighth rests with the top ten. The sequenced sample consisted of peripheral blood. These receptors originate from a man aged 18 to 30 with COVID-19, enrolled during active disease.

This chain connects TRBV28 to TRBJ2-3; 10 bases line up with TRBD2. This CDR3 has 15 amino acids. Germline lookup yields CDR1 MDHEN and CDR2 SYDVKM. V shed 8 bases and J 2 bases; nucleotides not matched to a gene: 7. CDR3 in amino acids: CASLGTSATTDTQYF. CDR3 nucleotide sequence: TGTGCCAGCTTGGGGACTAGCGCCACCACAGATACGCAGTATTTT.

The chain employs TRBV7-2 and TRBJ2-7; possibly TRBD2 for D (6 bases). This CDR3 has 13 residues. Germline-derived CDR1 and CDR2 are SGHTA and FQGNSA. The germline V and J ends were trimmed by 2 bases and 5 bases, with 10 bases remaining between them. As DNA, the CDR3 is TGTGCCAGCAGCTTAAGGGAGGTCGACGAGCAGTACTTC. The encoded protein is CASSLREVDEQYF.

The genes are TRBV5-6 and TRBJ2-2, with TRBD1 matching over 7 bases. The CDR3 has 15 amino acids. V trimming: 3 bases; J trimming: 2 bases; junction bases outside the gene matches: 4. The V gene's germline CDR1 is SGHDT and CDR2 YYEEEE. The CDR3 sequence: CASSYGTENTGELFF. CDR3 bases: TGTGCCAGCAGCTACGGGACAGAAAACACCGGGGAGCTGTTTTTT.

CDR3: CATSARSTSGRYNEQFF. The CDR3 DNA reads TGTGCCACCAGTGCTCGATCGACTAGCGGGAGGTACAATGAGCAGTTCTTC. This chain connects TRBV24-1 to TRBJ2-1; 13 bases fit TRBD2. The ends lost 5 bases at V and 4 bases at J; junction bases unmatched: 7. The CDR3 has 17 amino acids. The germline V gene has CDR1 KGHDR and CDR2 SFDVKD.